This T cell receptor beta chain is drawn from a study of T cells expressing NK-cell markers (dated by TCRdb to about 2020). With regard to the full study: Three sorted T-cell subsets (CD3+CD56+NKG2C+, CD3+CD56+NKG2C- and CD3+CD56-NKG2C+) from eight donors had their TCR beta-chain repertoires profiled. The eight sequenced donors were randomly selected healthy volunteers, three men and five women. Sequencing of the libraries produced 2 x 150 bp reads on Illumina HiSeq 2000/2500, MiSeq or NextSeq. Of the eight sequenced donors, seven were found to be HCMV-seropositive and one was found to be HCMV-seronegative. Broader findings and caveats from the paper: Those dominant clonotypes were again the most abundant among CD3+CD56-NKG2C+ cells in four donors, at roughly 25-65%. In over 5 donors, the dominant CD3+CD56+NKG2C+ clonotypes were among the top 10 CD8+ clonotypes and accounted for roughly 1.0-8% of CD8+ T cells. Whether the expanded NKG2C-expressing T cell clones were specific for HCMV antigens remained unclear.

A commercial ELISA kit detecting HCMV-specific IgG in serum was used to determine HCMV serostatus. Peripheral blood mononuclear cells were isolated from blood by Ficoll density gradient centrifugation. As regards this clonotype: Its antigen is not yet known.

The reads were generated on an Illumina HiSeq 2000. The TCR beta cDNA libraries were made using 5'RACE template switching, a step that added both a universal primer site and unique molecular identifiers. cDNA synthesis was primed from the TCR beta constant segment, followed by two successive PCR amplification steps. The study's own analysis went as follows. Reads were demultiplexed and grouped by UMI with MIGEC, and clonotypes were assembled and quantified with MiTCR. To remove erroneous sequences, TCR cDNA sequences were retained only when supported by two or more reads. Downstream repertoire analysis used the tcR package, and clonotypes were matched across fractions by CDR3 nucleotide sequence plus V segment. Antigen specificity was annotated against VDJdb with VDJmatch, allowing one amino acid substitution in CDR3. After reprocessing by TCRdb, each CDR3 protein sequence is one entry, and no DNA is given. The V and J calls and clone size are TCRdb's, not the authors'. In this sample's table one finds hundreds of thousands of distinct CDR3 sequences. The ten top clones hold roughly 5.2% of the sample.

This clonotype originated in a man aged 18-69 years in good health. The sequenced material came from blood T cells: a sorted CD56 or NKG2C T cell subset, CD4+ or CD8+ T cells, or bulk PBMC T cells (not recorded which).

The CDR3 region: CSARDNTRDEQYF. The chain is assembled from TRBV20-1 and TRBJ2-7; there is no DNA to check the TCRdb D call of TRBD1. The germline V gene (reference sequence) yields DFQATT for CDR1 and SNEGSKA for CDR2. The CDR3 runs 13 residues from the cysteine to the phenylalanine. This entry has no DNA.